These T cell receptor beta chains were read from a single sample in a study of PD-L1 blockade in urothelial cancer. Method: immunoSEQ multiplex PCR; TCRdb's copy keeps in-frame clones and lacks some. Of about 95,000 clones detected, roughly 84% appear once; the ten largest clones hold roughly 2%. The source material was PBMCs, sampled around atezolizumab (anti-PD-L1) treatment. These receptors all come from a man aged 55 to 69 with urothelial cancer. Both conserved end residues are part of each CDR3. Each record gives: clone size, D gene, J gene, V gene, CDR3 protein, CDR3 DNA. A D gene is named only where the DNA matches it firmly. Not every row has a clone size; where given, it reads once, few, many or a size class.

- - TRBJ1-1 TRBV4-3 CASSQVGAAGEERAFF TGCGCCAGCAGCCAAGTGGGGGCAGCAGGAGAGGAGAGAGCTTTCTTT
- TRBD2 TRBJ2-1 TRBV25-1 CAIGGDLAYNEQFF TGTGCCATCGGGGGGGATCTGGCCTACAATGAGCAGTTCTTC
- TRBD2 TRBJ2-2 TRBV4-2 CASSQKSGGITGELFF TGTGCCAGCAGCCAAAAGAGCGGGGGTATAACCGGGGAGCTGTTTTTT
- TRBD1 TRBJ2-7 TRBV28 CASRPTGTAPYEQYF TGTGCCAGCAGACCCACCGGGACAGCGCCCTACGAGCAGTACTTC
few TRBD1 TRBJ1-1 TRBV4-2 CASSQGTGGRTEAFF TGTGCCAGCAGCCAAGGGACAGGGGGTAGGACTGAAGCTTTCTTT
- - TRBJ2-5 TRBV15 CATSSVRGGETQYF TGTGCCACCAGCTCCGTACGGGGTGGGGAGACCCAGTACTTC
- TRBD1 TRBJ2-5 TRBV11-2 CASSRDRVVTQYF TGTGCCAGCAGCCGGGACAGGGTTGTGACCCAGTACTTC
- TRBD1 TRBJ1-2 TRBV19 CASSNPRTGKYGYTF TGTGCCAGTAGTAACCCTCGGACAGGGAAATATGGCTACACCTTC
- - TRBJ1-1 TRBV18 CASSPPGPEAFF TGTGCCAGCTCACCACCGGGCCCTGAAGCTTTCTTT
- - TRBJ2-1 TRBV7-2 CASSSRGGEQFF TGTGCCAGCAGCTCAAGAGGTGGTGAGCAGTTCTTC
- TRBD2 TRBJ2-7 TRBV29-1 CSVEAGGDSEQYF TGCAGCGTTGAAGCGGGGGGGGACTCCGAGCAGTACTTC
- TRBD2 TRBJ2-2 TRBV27 CASSSLSQGLAGVYTGELFF TGTGCCAGCAGTTCCCTCTCTCAGGGACTAGCGGGAGTCTACACCGGGGAGCTGTTTTTT
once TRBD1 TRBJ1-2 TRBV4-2 CASSPGTGANYGYTF TGTGCCAGCAGCCCCGGGACAGGGGCTAACTATGGCTACACCTTC
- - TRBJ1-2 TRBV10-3 CAISESQSGGYTF TGTGCCATCAGTGAGTCCCAGTCGGGTGGCTACACCTTC
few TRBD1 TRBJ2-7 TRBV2 CASRRQGDSYEQYF TGTGCCAGCAGGAGACAGGGGGACTCCTACGAGCAGTACTTC
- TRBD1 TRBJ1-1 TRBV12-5 CASGLAPNRGNTEAFF TGTGCTAGTGGTTTGGCACCAAACAGGGGTAACACTGAAGCTTTCTTT
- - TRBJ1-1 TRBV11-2 CASSLLPGQIAEAFF TGTGCCAGCAGCTTACTTCCAGGGCAGATCGCTGAAGCTTTCTTT
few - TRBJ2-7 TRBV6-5 CASSRSGGAVGEQYF TGTGCCAGCAGCAGGAGCGGAGGGGCCGTAGGGGAGCAGTACTTC
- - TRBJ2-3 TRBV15 CATRQGGGADTQYF TGTGCCACCCGACAGGGCGGCGGGGCAGATACGCAGTATTTT
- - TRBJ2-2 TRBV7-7 CASTPEVSELFF TGTGCCAGCACCCCGGAGGTTTCGGAGCTGTTTTTT
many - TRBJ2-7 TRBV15 CATSRDIFYEQYF TGTGCCACCAGCAGAGATATCTTCTACGAGCAGTACTTC
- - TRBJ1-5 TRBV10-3 CAISEGANQPQHF TGTGCCATCAGTGAGGGGGCCAATCAGCCCCAGCATTTT
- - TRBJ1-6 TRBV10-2 CASSHPPDYPDSPLHF TGCGCCAGCAGTCACCCTCCTGACTATCCAGATTCACCCCTCCACTTT
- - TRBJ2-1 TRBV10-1 CASSGQRTTYNEQFF TGCGCCAGCAGTGGTCAGCGTACCACCTACAATGAGCAGTTCTTC
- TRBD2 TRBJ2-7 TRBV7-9 CASSPFGSGTYEQYF TGTGCCAGCAGCCCCTTCGGTAGCGGGACCTACGAGCAGTACTTC
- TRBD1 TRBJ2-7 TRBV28 CASSSPGGTDEQYF TGTGCCAGCAGTTCACCAGGGGGCACTGACGAGCAGTACTTC
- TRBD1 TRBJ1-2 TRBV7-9 CASSPADRVLNYGYTF TGTGCCAGCAGCCCAGCAGACAGGGTCCTTAACTATGGCTACACCTTC
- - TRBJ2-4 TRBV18 CASSPPGARGLDIQYF TGTGCCAGCTCACCACCGGGGGCTAGGGGTTTGGACATTCAGTACTTC
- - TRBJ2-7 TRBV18 CASSPSSDSYEQYF TGTGCCAGCTCACCTTCTTCAGACTCCTACGAGCAGTACTTC
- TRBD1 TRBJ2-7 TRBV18 CASSPTRDREQYF TGTGCCAGCTCACCGACCCGGGACAGGGAGCAGTACTTC
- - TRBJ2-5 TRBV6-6 CASSYGSSFETQYF TGTGCCAGCAGTTACGGGTCTAGCTTTGAGACCCAGTACTTC
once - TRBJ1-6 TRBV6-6 CASTSRVYNSPLHF TGTGCCAGCACCTCGAGGGTATATAATTCACCCCTCCACTTT